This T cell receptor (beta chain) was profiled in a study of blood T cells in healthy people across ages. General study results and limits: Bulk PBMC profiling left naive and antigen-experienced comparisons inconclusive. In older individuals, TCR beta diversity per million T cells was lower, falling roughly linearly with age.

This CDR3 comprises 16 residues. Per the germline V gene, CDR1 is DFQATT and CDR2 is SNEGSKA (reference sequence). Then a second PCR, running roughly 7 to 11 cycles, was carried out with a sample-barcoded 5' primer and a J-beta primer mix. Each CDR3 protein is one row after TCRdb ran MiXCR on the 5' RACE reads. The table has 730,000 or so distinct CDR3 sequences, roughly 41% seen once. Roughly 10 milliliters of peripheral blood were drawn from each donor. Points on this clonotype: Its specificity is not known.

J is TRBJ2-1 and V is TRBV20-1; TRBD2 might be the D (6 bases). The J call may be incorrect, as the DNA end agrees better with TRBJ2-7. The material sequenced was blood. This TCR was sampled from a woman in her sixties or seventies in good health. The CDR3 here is CSAAISGGTSYNEQYF. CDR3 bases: TGCAGTGCTGCCATTAGCGGAGGAACGTCCTACAATGAGCAGTACTTC.